Each of the 9 T cell receptor beta chains below was sequenced from the same sample in a study of blood T cell repertoires in COVID-19. Here immunoSEQ multiplex PCR was the method, and the copy in TCRdb shows in-frame clones only, minus some. The sample holds 140,000 or so clones; 75% to 90% are singletons and the top ten take roughly 3%. Sequencing input: peripheral blood. All receptors come from a woman aged 60-75 years with active COVID-19.

The chain combines TRBV4-1 with TRBJ2-7; D is perhaps TRBD1 (5 bases). V was shortened by 1 base and J by 2 bases, with 9 bases between the two germline ends. The CDR3 spans 14 residues. Germline assignment: CDR1 MGHRA and CDR2 YSYEKL. The CDR3, as DNA: TGCGCCAGCAGCCAAGGGACACGTACCTACGAGCAGTACTTC. This codes for CASSQGTRTYEQYF.

The chain combines TRBV5-4 with TRBJ1-2, with 7 bases identical to TRBD1. The junction had 12 bases not matched to a gene; V was cut back by 0 bases and J by 7 bases. The CDR3 length is 16 residues. From germline, CDR1 is SGHNT and CDR2 YYREEE (reference sequence). This chain's CDR3 is CASSLESHRGQGGYTF. In nucleotides, the CDR3 is TGTGCCAGCAGCTTGGAATCCCACAGGGGCCAAGGTGGCTACACCTTC.

V gene TRBV7-9 combines with J gene TRBJ1-1, with 11 bases identical to TRBD1. J gave up 7 bases and V 6 bases, and 4 bases lay outside the gene matches. This CDR3 spans 13 amino acids. The germline V gene encodes CDR1 SEHNR and CDR2 FQNEAQ (reference sequence). In DNA, the CDR3 is TGTGCCAGCAGGGACAGGGGGCGTCTTGAAGCTTTCTTT. This gives the protein CASRDRGRLEAFF.

Only one count was recorded for this clone. Here the CDR3 DNA reads TGCAGCGTTGAAGCTTACCAGGGGGGATACGAGCAGTACTTC. It is translated as CSVEAYQGGYEQYF. The chain combines TRBV29-1 with TRBJ2-7; a weak D match, TRBD1 (7 bases). The CDR3 length is 14 residues. In germline, CDR1 is SQVTM, CDR2 ANQGSEA. Trimming took 1 base from V and 4 from J, leaving 14 bases between them.

This chain uses TRBV15 with TRBJ2-4; 7 bases match TRBD2. This CDR3 contains 13 residues. Germline V lookup: CDR1 LNHNV, CDR2 YYDKDF (reference sequence). Germline trimming cut 1 base from V and 12 bases from J; bases unmatched to any gene: 6. CDR3 loop: CATSRGASGDQYF. In DNA form, the CDR3 reads TGTGCCACCAGCAGAGGGGCTAGCGGAGATCAGTACTTC.

The J gene is TRBJ2-1, the V gene TRBV7-2, with TRBD2 as a possible D gene (7 bases). V was pared by 2 bases and J by 9 bases, with 14 bases between. The CDR3 covers 14 residues. The germline CDR1 and CDR2 sequences are SGHTA and FQGNSA. CDR3 coding DNA: TGTGCCAGCAGCTTAATGCAGGGAGGGGGTGAGCAGTTCTTC. Residues: CASSLMQGGGEQFF.

The chain combines TRBV7-2 with TRBJ2-3; 10 nucleotides match TRBD2. In germline, CDR1 is SGHTA, CDR2 FQGNSA. V lost 4 bases, J lost 4 bases, and 5 bases stayed unmatched. There are 15 residues in the CDR3. The CDR3 loop reads CASSSKAGGSDTQYF. CDR3 coding DNA: TGTGCCAGCAGCTCAAAAGCGGGAGGGTCAGATACGCAGTATTTT.

This chain connects TRBV7-9 to TRBJ2-2; 11 bases line up with TRBD2. J lost 4 bases, V lost 8 bases, and 12 bases had no gene match. From germline, CDR1 is SEHNR and CDR2 FQNEAQ (reference sequence). The CDR3 runs to 17 residues. CDR3 bases: TGTGCCAGCGGACTCTTAGCGGGAGGGTTCGGCACCGGGGAGCTGTTTTTT. This encodes CASGLLAGGFGTGELFF.

The rearrangement joins TRBV6-5 to TRBJ1-4, with a possible D match to TRBD1 (5 bases). The CDR3 is 14 amino acids. With 6 bases removed from V and 5 bases from J, the gap between germline ends came to 13 bases. CDR1 and CDR2 from the germline V gene are MNHEY and SVGAGI. DNA of the CDR3: TGTGCCAGCAGACTCGACAGCCGGAATGAAAAACTGTTTTTT. Its translation: CASRLDSRNEKLFF.